This passage covers 32 T cell receptor beta chains from one sample sequenced in a study of cytomegalovirus exposure and HLA in healthy donors. It was with 60 Vbeta and 13 Jbeta primers that the PCR ran. Using immunoSEQ multiplex PCR, the repertoire was profiled, and TCRdb retains in-frame clones only, with some absent. This sample has about 160,000 clones; 87% occur once, and the top ten carry 0.85% to 1%. The sequenced material came from PBMCs. The receptors stem from a woman aged 25 to 39 in good health and CMV-seronegative.

The chain combines TRBV28 with TRBJ2-7; D possibly corresponds to TRBD2 (6 bases). There are 15 residues in the CDR3. The V and J ends lost 4 bases and 4 bases respectively, with 17 bases between them. From germline, CDR1 is MDHEN and CDR2 SYDVKM. DNA of the CDR3: TGTGCCAGCAGTTCTCGGAGGGCCCTCGGATACGAGCAGTACTTC. Protein: CASSSRRALGYEQYF. Based on the CDR3 plus reference TRBV28 and TRBJ2-7, the full variable domain is DVKVTQSSRYLVKRTGEKVFLECVQDMDHENMFWYRQDPGLGLRLIYFSYDVKMKEKGDIPEGYSVSREKKERFSLILESASTNQTSMYLCASSSRRALGYEQYFGPGTRLTVT.

The rearrangement links TRBV27 to TRBJ2-1; no clear D. The CDR3 contains 11 residues. In germline, CDR1 is MNHEY, CDR2 SMNVEV (reference sequence). V lost 7 bases and J lost 6, with 7 bases in between. CDR3 protein: CASTNGNEQFF. The CDR3 nucleotides read TGTGCCAGCACTAACGGCAATGAGCAGTTCTTC.

This chain connects TRBV7-8 to TRBJ1-2; D not certain. The germline V and J ends were trimmed by 5 bases and 2 bases, with 12 bases remaining between them. This CDR3 region has 14 residues. Germline lookup yields CDR1 SGHVS and CDR2 FQNEAQ. DNA for the CDR3: TGTGCCAGCAGCCAGGCGGGATCAAACTATGGCTACACCTTC. This sequence encodes CASSQAGSNYGYTF.

A word on this clone: One end of the junction is discordant with germline, which a read error may explain. This rearrangement joins TRBV7-3 to TRBJ2-1; 9 bases map to TRBD1. The CDR3 contains 16 residues. The germline gives CDR1 SGHTA, CDR2 FQGTGA. CDR3: CASSITGTGIYNEQFF. CDR3 sequence (DNA): TGTGCCAGCAGCATAACTGGGACAGGGATATACAATGAGCAGTTCTTC.

The chain joins TRBV19 to TRBJ1-5; 9 bases are a match to TRBD1. V trimming: 5 bases; J trimming: 3 bases; junction bases outside the gene matches: 5. Looked up from germline, CDR1 is LNHDA and CDR2 is SQIVND (reference sequence). This CDR3 is built from 15 residues. CDR3 in DNA: TGTGCCAGTAGTGACAGGGGGTCGGACAATCAGCCCCAGCATTTT. It specifies CASSDRGSDNQPQHF.

The V and J genes are TRBV29-1 and TRBJ2-2; unclear D gene. Matching the DNA end better, TRBJ1-3 makes the J call doubtful. This CDR3 has 13 amino acids. From germline, CDR1 is SQVTM and CDR2 ANQGSEA. DNA of the CDR3: TGCAGCGTTGTGTGGGACTCTGGAAACACCATATATTTT. The encoded protein is CSVVWDSGNTIYF.

J is TRBJ1-2 and V is TRBV27; a weak D match, TRBD1 (5 bases). CDR3 length: 14 residues. Trimming shortened V by 3 bases and J by 5 bases, and 13 bases separated the two germline ends. Germline-derived CDR1 and CDR2 are MNHEY and SMNVEV (reference sequence). DNA of the CDR3: TGTGCCAGCAGTTTCGTAAGGGGCGCTTATGGCTACACCTTC. Translation: CASSFVRGAYGYTF.

In this sample, this clone turned up a few times. V and J are TRBV2 and TRBJ1-2, with D unresolved. Germline V gives CDR1 SNHLY, CDR2 FYNNEI. The CDR3 extends over 15 amino acids. Trimming removed 4 bases at V and 0 bases at J, with 12 bases between. Here the CDR3 DNA reads TGTGCCAGCAGTGTCTATGGGCAAGCTAACTATGGCTACACCTTC. Protein product: CASSVYGQANYGYTF.

This chain uses TRBV5-5 with TRBJ1-4; D possibly corresponds to TRBD1 (5 bases). CDR3 length: 13 residues. The V gene lost 5 bases and the J gene lost 1 base, with 6 bases spanning the gap. CDR1 SGHKS and CDR2 YYEKEE come from the germline V gene (reference sequence). The CDR3 loop is CASSRGTNEKLFF. The DNA for the CDR3 is TGTGCCAGCAGTAGGGGAACTAATGAAAAACTGTTTTTT.

The chain combines TRBV19 with TRBJ2-5; 10 bases fit TRBD2. V was clipped by 1 base and J by 1 base; unmatched bases: 3. The CDR3 consists of 16 residues. CDR1 and CDR2 from the germline V gene are LNHDA and SQIVND (reference sequence). For the CDR3, the DNA is TGTGCCAGTAGTATAGGGGGACTAGCGAGCCAAGAGACCCAGTACTTC. Translated, it gives CASSIGGLASQETQYF.

This clone was detected once. This rearrangement joins TRBV19 to TRBJ2-7, with TRBD2 identical over 8 bases. Looked up from germline, CDR1 is LNHDA and CDR2 is SQIVND (reference sequence). The CDR3 is 13 amino acids. V lost 8 bases and J lost 0; bases outside the gene matches: 3. CDR3 DNA sequence: TGTGCCAGTCGAAGCGGGAGCTCCTACGAGCAGTACTTC. As protein: CASRSGSSYEQYF.

The chain uses TRBV7-3 and TRBJ2-7; D unclear. This CDR3 contains 12 residues. Germline CDR1 and CDR2: SGHTA and FQGTGA. V was trimmed by 4 bases and J by 7 bases, leaving 11 bases between them. CDR3 bases: TGTGCCAGCAGCTCAAACACCGGGGAGCAGTACTTC. Amino acids: CASSSNTGEQYF.

The V call is TRBV10-3, the J call TRBJ2-2, with TRBD2 matching over 11 bases. V gave up 7 bases and J gave up 7 bases; unmatched junction bases: 8. This CDR3 is 15 amino acids long. Germline V gene lookup returns CDR1 ENHRY and CDR2 SYGVKD. The CDR3 nucleotides are TGTGCCATCACCAATAGCGGGGGGGTCGGCGGGGAGCTGTTTTTT. It encodes CAITNSGGVGGELFF.

The chain recombines TRBV6-5 with TRBJ1-1; a possible D gene is TRBD1 (5 bases). CDR3 size: 11 residues. V was pared by 10 bases and J by 4 bases, with 10 bases between. Germline CDR1 and CDR2: MNHEY and SVGAGI. CDR3 residues: CAIARGTEAFF. DNA for the CDR3: TGTGCCATAGCTAGGGGCACTGAAGCTTTCTTT.

The V and J genes are TRBV6-5 and TRBJ1-1; 9 nucleotides align to TRBD1. The CDR3 contains 15 residues. J gave up 3 bases and V 5 bases, and 7 bases lay outside the gene matches. The germline V gene encodes CDR1 MNHEY and CDR2 SVGAGI. CDR3 in amino acids: CASSRDRGRDTEAFF. The CDR3, as DNA: TGTGCCAGCAGTCGAGACAGGGGGAGAGACACTGAAGCTTTCTTT.

The V call is TRBV7-9, the J call TRBJ1-2, with unresolved D. The V gene lost 5 bases and the J gene lost 5 bases, with 12 bases spanning the gap. The CDR3 sequence is 13 residues long. Germline lookup yields CDR1 SEHNR and CDR2 FQNEAQ (reference sequence). CDR3 in DNA: TGTGCCAGCAGCCCGGGTCTGTCGTATGGCTACACCTTC. Amino acids: CASSPGLSYGYTF.

This chain connects TRBV27 to TRBJ2-7, with 9 positions matching TRBD1. Germline V CDR1 and CDR2: MNHEY, SMNVEV (reference sequence). V trimming: 3 bases; J trimming: 4 bases; junction bases outside the gene matches: 4. This CDR3 contains 14 residues. This chain's CDR3 is CASSFTGGIYEQYF. In DNA, the CDR3 is TGTGCCAGCAGTTTCACAGGGGGCATTTACGAGCAGTACTTC.

This clone was picked up a small number of times. This chain links TRBV28 with TRBJ1-1; possible D gene TRBD1, 5 bases. The germline V and J ends were trimmed by 6 bases and 10 bases, with 15 bases remaining between them. CDR3 length: 12 residues. CDR1 and CDR2 (germline): MDHEN, SYDVKM. The CDR3 coding sequence is TGTGCCAGCAGCCCAGAAGGGGTGAGAGCTTTCTTT. Translating gives CASSPEGVRAFF.

The chain has TRBV7-9 and TRBJ2-7; possibly TRBD1 for D (6 bases). Germline CDR1 reads SEHNR; CDR2 reads FQNEAQ (reference sequence). The CDR3 is 12 amino acids. Deletions cut 1 base from V and 6 bases from J, with 7 bases between. The CDR3, as DNA: TGTGCCAGCAGCTTAGTCAGGGGCGAGCAGTACTTC. It translates to CASSLVRGEQYF. The whole variable domain, remainder taken from reference TRBV7-9 and TRBJ2-7, is DTGVSQNPRHKITKRGQNVTFRCDPISEHNRLYWYRQTLGQGPEFLTYFQNEAQLEKSRLLSDRFSAERPKGSFSTLEIQRTEQGDSAMYLCASSLVRGEQYFGPGTRLTVT.

V is TRBV27 and J is TRBJ1-1, with 8 bases matching TRBD1. Germline CDR1 and CDR2: MNHEY and SMNVEV (reference sequence). Trimming removed 5 bases from V and 2 bases from J; junction bases left unmatched: 19. The CDR3 totals 19 residues. CDR3 in DNA: TGTGCCAGCAGTCCGATAGCAGGACAGGGCTTGGGTTCCAACACTGAAGCTTTCTTT. It codes for CASSPIAGQGLGSNTEAFF.

This clone was counted only a few times. The genes are TRBV4-3 and TRBJ1-1, with D hard to call. CDR1 is LGHNA, CDR2 YSLEER, per germline. This CDR3 spans 15 amino acids. The V end was cut by 0 bases, the J end by 0 bases, with 8 bases between. CDR3 in amino acids: CASSQDELMNTEAFF. CDR3 in DNA: TGCGCCAGCAGCCAAGACGAGTTAATGAACACTGAAGCTTTCTTT.

The genes are TRBV4-3 and TRBJ2-7; TRBD2 agrees at 8 bases. The CDR3 has 15 residues. Germline values: CDR1 LGHNA, CDR2 YSLEER. J lost 4 bases, V lost 0 bases, and 5 bases had no gene match. Here the CDR3 DNA reads TGCGCCAGCAGCCAAGAAACGCGGGGGGTTTACGAGCAGTACTTC. Amino acid sequence: CASSQETRGVYEQYF.

This chain connects TRBV5-1 to TRBJ2-7; D perhaps matches TRBD1 (5 bases). There are 13 residues in the CDR3. CDR1 is SGHRS and CDR2 is YFSETQ in the germline V gene. V lost 6 bases, J lost 6 bases, and 16 bases lay in between. In DNA, the CDR3 is TGCGCCAGCAAGAAAGGGGAAGAAGGCGAGCAGTACTTC. Protein sequence: CASKKGEEGEQYF.

The chain carries TRBV2 and TRBJ2-2; D gene uncertain. Germline V gene sequence: CDR1 SNHLY, CDR2 FYNNEI. CDR3 size: 13 residues. V gave up 8 bases and J gave up 6 bases, with 13 bases separating them. CDR3 DNA sequence: TGTGCCAGCCACCTTTCGGTAGCCGGGGAGCTGTTTTTT. Amino acids: CASHLSVAGELFF.

J is TRBJ1-4 and V is TRBV4-2, with a possible D match to TRBD1 (5 bases). V lost 2 bases to trimming and J lost 8 bases, with 18 bases between them. The CDR3 extends over 16 amino acids. From germline, CDR1 is LGHNA and CDR2 YNFKEQ. The DNA of the CDR3 is TGTGCCAGCAGCCAAACGAACCGGGACGGGGGAGAAAAACTGTTTTTT. Translating it yields CASSQTNRDGGEKLFF.

The chain joins TRBV20-1 to TRBJ2-5; D unclear. Germline V gene lookup returns CDR1 DFQATT and CDR2 SNEGSKA (reference sequence). The ends were cut back, 3 bases at V and 6 bases at J, with 5 bases in the middle. The CDR3 has 10 amino acids. The CDR3 loop reads CSASWQTQYF. In DNA form, the CDR3 reads TGCAGTGCTAGTTGGCAGACCCAGTACTTC.

The chain couples TRBV2 to TRBJ2-2; 7 bases are a match to TRBD2. J was trimmed by 6 bases and V by 5 bases; bases with no gene match: 6. This CDR3 has 14 amino acids. CDR1 and CDR2 (germline): SNHLY, FYNNEI. The CDR3 loop reads CASSLTGGAGELFF. CDR3 DNA: TGTGCCAGCAGTTTAACGGGGGGAGCCGGGGAGCTGTTTTTT.

CDR3 nucleotide sequence: TGTGCCACCGGGACAGTTGGGACCCAGTACTTC. Protein: CATGTVGTQYF. The chain links TRBV19 to TRBJ2-5; 7 positions agree with TRBD1. Germline-derived CDR1 and CDR2 are LNHDA and SQIVND (reference sequence). This CDR3 is built from 11 residues. The V segment lost 10 bases and the J segment 7 bases; nucleotides outside the gene matches: 6. Full variable domain (remainder filled in from reference TRBV19 and TRBJ2-5): DGGITQSPKYLFRKEGQNVTLSCEQNLNHDAMYWYRQDPGQGLRLIYYSQIVNDFQKGDIAEGYSVSREKKESFPLTVTSAQKNPTAFYLCATGTVGTQYFGPGTRLLVL.

This chain connects TRBV7-5 to TRBJ2-1; the tabulated D call, TRBD2, remains unverified against the DNA. TRBV7-5 is a recognized pseudogene. The CDR3 runs to 15 residues. The CDR3 nucleotides read TGTGTCAGAAGCTTAGGACTAGCGGGAGACAATGAGCAGTTCTTC. Protein sequence: CVRSLGLAGDNEQFF.

This clone was observed once. The chain links TRBV11-2 to TRBJ1-2; the D is unclear. The ends were cut back, 0 bases at V and 2 bases at J, with 10 bases in the middle. Germline-derived CDR1 and CDR2 are SGHAT and FQNNGV. The CDR3 sequence is 15 residues long. CDR3 nucleotides: TGTGCCAGCAGCTTAGATCTCCGGGGAAACTATGGCTACACCTTC. This translates into CASSLDLRGNYGYTF. The full variable domain, its missing parts supplied by reference TRBV11-2 and TRBJ1-2, is EAGVAQSPRYKIIEKRQSVAFWCNPISGHATLYWYQQILGQGPKLLIQFQNNGVVDDSQLPKDRFSAERLKGVDSTLKIQPAKLEDSAVYLCASSLDLRGNYGYTFGSGTRLTVV.

The J gene is TRBJ2-5, the V gene TRBV7-9, with 8 bases fitting TRBD1. Trimming at V came to 5 bases and at J to 7 bases, leaving 12 bases not matched to a gene. CDR3 length: 15 amino acids. In germline, CDR1 is SEHNR, CDR2 FQNEAQ (reference sequence). CDR3 loop: CASSHPDRTGRTQYF. CDR3 DNA sequence: TGTGCCAGCAGCCACCCTGACCGGACAGGGAGGACCCAGTACTTC.

The genes are TRBV19 and TRBJ2-7; a possible D gene is TRBD2 (6 bases). The V gene lost 8 bases and the J gene lost 0 bases, with 8 bases spanning the gap. The germline CDR1 and CDR2 sequences are LNHDA and SQIVND (reference sequence). The CDR3 loop spans 12 amino acids. For the CDR3, the DNA is TGTGCCAGTGCGGGGAACTCCTACGAGCAGTACTTC. It is translated as CASAGNSYEQYF.